This is a list of T cell receptor beta chains from one sample in a study of blood T cell repertoires in COVID-19. The protocol was immunoSEQ multiplex PCR, while the TCRdb copy is restricted to in-frame clones and leaves out a portion. The data hold some 70,000 clones, with roughly 91% observed a single time. Sequencing was performed on peripheral blood. The receptors originated from a man in his fifties with COVID-19, enrolled during active disease. Both conserved end residues are part of each CDR3. Fields, in order: V gene, clone size, J gene, D gene, CDR3 DNA, CDR3 protein. The D gene is left open where the match is weak. Size is omitted from some rows. Given values are once, few, many or a class for expanded clones.

V: TRBV29-1; size: NA; J: TRBJ1-1; D: NA; DNA: TGCAGCGTTGAAAGAGCCGCCTCGAACACTGAAGCTTTCTTT; CDR3: CSVERAASNTEAFF
V: TRBV7-9; size: NA; J: TRBJ2-1; D: TRBD2; DNA: TGTGCCAGCAGCCCCGGGACTAGCGGCAATATCTACAATGAGCAGTTCTTC; CDR3: CASSPGTSGNIYNEQFF
V: TRBV9; size: NA; J: TRBJ2-7; D: TRBD2; DNA: TGTGCCAGCAGCGTAGCGGGAGGGCCCTACGAGCAGTACTTC; CDR3: CASSVAGGPYEQYF
V: TRBV6-2/TRBV6-3; size: NA; J: TRBJ1-1; D: NA; DNA: TGTGCCAGCAGTTACCTCCTTTCTGGCCCAGGGGCTGAAGCTTTCTTT; CDR3: CASSYLLSGPGAEAFF
V: TRBV7-2; size: NA; J: TRBJ2-7; D: TRBD1; DNA: TGTGCCAGCAGTCGAACCCCGGGACAGCCCTACGAGCAGTACTTC; CDR3: CASSRTPGQPYEQYF
V: TRBV28; size: NA; J: TRBJ1-1; D: TRBD1; DNA: TGTGCCAGCAGCAAGTCAGGGGGCTGGAACACTGAAGCTTTCTTT; CDR3: CASSKSGGWNTEAFF
V: TRBV29-1; size: once; J: TRBJ1-1; D: NA; DNA: TGCAGCGTTGTCGGCACTGAAGCTTTCTTT; CDR3: CSVVGTEAFF
V: TRBV18; size: NA; J: TRBJ1-2; D: TRBD1; DNA: TGTGCCAGCTCACCACCGGCAGGGGGCAATGGCTACACCTTC; CDR3: CASSPPAGGNGYTF
V: TRBV4-2; size: NA; J: TRBJ2-7; D: NA; DNA: TGTGCCAGCAGCGCGGGAAACTACGAGCAGTACTTC; CDR3: CASSAGNYEQYF
V: TRBV7-9; size: NA; J: TRBJ1-1; D: NA; DNA: TGTGCCAGCAGCCTAACGGACAGAATCGTAGGGAACACTGAAGCTTTCTTT; CDR3: CASSLTDRIVGNTEAFF
V: TRBV9; size: NA; J: TRBJ2-4; D: NA; DNA: TGTGCCAGCAGCACGATTCGTACAATCAGAATAGCCAAAAACATTCAGTACTTC; CDR3: CASSTIRTIRIAKNIQYF
V: TRBV5-6; size: NA; J: TRBJ1-5; D: TRBD1; DNA: TGTGCCAGCAGCCGGGGACAGGGGACCCCCAATCAGCCCCAGCATTTT; CDR3: CASSRGQGTPNQPQHF
V: TRBV7-2; size: NA; J: TRBJ2-1; D: TRBD1; DNA: TGTGCCAGCAGCTCCTTTAATCGACAGGGGGCGCGCAGTGAGCAGTTCTTC; CDR3: CASSSFNRQGARSEQFF
V: TRBV25-1; size: NA; J: TRBJ2-7; D: NA; DNA: TGTGCCAGCAGTGAGTCTTACGAGCAGTACTTC; CDR3: CASSESYEQYF
V: TRBV9; size: NA; J: TRBJ1-2; D: NA; DNA: TGTGCCAGCAGCGCGACGGGGAACAGGGTGGGCTATGGCTACACCTTC; CDR3: CASSATGNRVGYGYTF
V: TRBV5-4; size: NA; J: TRBJ2-1; D: TRBD2; DNA: TGTGCCAGCAGCTTGGGACTAGCGGGAGAATTTGATGAGCAGTTCTTC; CDR3: CASSLGLAGEFDEQFF
V: TRBV7-9; size: once; J: TRBJ2-1; D: TRBD2; DNA: TGTGCCAGCAGCTCCCCGGGGGGAGTATACAATGAGCAGTTCTTC; CDR3: CASSSPGGVYNEQFF
V: TRBV10-3; size: NA; J: TRBJ2-2; D: TRBD2; DNA: TGTGCCATCAGGCAAGACTGGGCAGCGGGAGTCACCGGGGAGCTGTTTTTT; CDR3: CAIRQDWAAGVTGELFF
V: TRBV11-2; size: NA; J: TRBJ2-7; D: NA; DNA: TGTGCCAGCAGCCCCGCCTACGAGCAGTACTTC; CDR3: CASSPAYEQYF
V: TRBV19; size: NA; J: TRBJ2-5; D: TRBD2; DNA: TGTGCCAGTAGTCAGGGACTAGCGGGAGGTGAGACCCAGTACTTC; CDR3: CASSQGLAGGETQYF
V: TRBV7-2; size: NA; J: TRBJ2-1; D: NA; DNA: TGTGCCAGCAGCTTTGGAGGTTCCTCCTACAATGAGCAGTTCTTC; CDR3: CASSFGGSSYNEQFF
V: TRBV6-2/TRBV6-3; size: NA; J: TRBJ2-7; D: NA; DNA: TGTGCCAGCAGTCCCGGGGGATTGTTCCTCTCCATCTACGAGCAGTACTTC; CDR3: CASSPGGLFLSIYEQYF
V: TRBV6-2/TRBV6-3; size: once; J: TRBJ1-6; D: TRBD1; DNA: TGTGCCAGCAGCTGGACAGGGAGTCGTTCACCCCTCCACTTT; CDR3: CASSWTGSRSPLHF
V: TRBV7-9; size: NA; J: TRBJ2-5; D: TRBD2; DNA: TGTGCCAGCAGCACCGGGACTAGCGGGAGGGCGAACCAAGAGACCCAGTACTTC; CDR3: CASSTGTSGRANQETQYF
V: TRBV15; size: NA; J: TRBJ2-1; D: TRBD2; DNA: TGTGCCACCAGCAGAGCGGCTAGCGGGACCCAGGGGAATGAGCAGTTCTTC; CDR3: CATSRAASGTQGNEQFF
V: TRBV27; size: NA; J: TRBJ2-7; D: NA; DNA: TGTGCCAGCAGTTTCCACGACAGGCCTGGGGAGCAGTACTTC; CDR3: CASSFHDRPGEQYF
V: TRBV5-1; size: NA; J: TRBJ2-1; D: TRBD1; DNA: TGCGCCAGCAGCTTTCGCGGACAGGGAAATGAGCAGTTCTTC; CDR3: CASSFRGQGNEQFF
V: TRBV18; size: NA; J: TRBJ1-1; D: NA; DNA: TGTGCCAGCTCACCAGCAGGGGCTTATACTGAAGCTTTCTTT; CDR3: CASSPAGAYTEAFF
V: TRBV20-1; size: NA; J: TRBJ2-3; D: NA; DNA: TGCAGTGCTACTGAAGAACCTTACTCTATCATTGAGTCTAGGCCCACAGATACGCAGTATTTT; CDR3: CSATEEPYSIIESRPTDTQYF
V: TRBV7-8; size: NA; J: TRBJ1-6; D: NA; DNA: TGTGCCAGCAGCTTAGCGATAACTCATTCACCCCTCCACTTT; CDR3: CASSLAITHSPLHF
V: TRBV4-1; size: NA; J: TRBJ1-1; D: TRBD1; DNA: TGCGCCAGCAGACTAAGCGGGACAGGGGGCAATTGGAACACTGAAGCTTTCTTT; CDR3: CASRLSGTGGNWNTEAFF
V: TRBV14; size: NA; J: TRBJ1-6; D: TRBD1; DNA: TGTGCCAGCAGCAAACAACCGGGACAGGCGAATTCACCCCTCCACTTT; CDR3: CASSKQPGQANSPLHF
V: TRBV5-1; size: NA; J: TRBJ2-1; D: TRBD1; DNA: TGCGCCAGCAGCTTTGGGACAGGGGTCTACAATGAGCAGTTCTTC; CDR3: CASSFGTGVYNEQFF
V: TRBV2; size: NA; J: TRBJ2-1; D: TRBD1; DNA: TGTGCCAGCTCTTTAAATTGGGCCGGGACAGTCAATGAGCAGTTCTTC; CDR3: CASSLNWAGTVNEQFF
V: TRBV30; size: NA; J: TRBJ1-1; D: TRBD1; DNA: TGTGCCTGGAGAGGGAGAGGGGGCATGAACACTGAAGCTTTCTTT; CDR3: CAWRGRGGMNTEAFF
V: TRBV4-1; size: NA; J: TRBJ1-5; D: NA; DNA: TGCGCCAGCAGTCCAACCAGGGTTTATAGCAATCAGCCCCAGCATTTT; CDR3: CASSPTRVYSNQPQHF
V: TRBV7-9; size: NA; J: TRBJ2-7; D: TRBD2; DNA: TGTGCCAGCAGCCACCCGACTAGCGGGAGGGCCGAGCAGTACTTC; CDR3: CASSHPTSGRAEQYF
V: TRBV6-5; size: NA; J: TRBJ1-5; D: NA; DNA: TGTGCCAGCAGCCGGACTAGGCAGCCCCAGCATTTT; CDR3: CASSRTRQPQHF
V: TRBV28; size: NA; J: TRBJ2-4; D: NA; DNA: TGTGCCAGCAGTTGGGACTGGGCCCGGGCCAAAAACATTCAGTACTTC; CDR3: CASSWDWARAKNIQYF
V: TRBV3-1/TRBV3-2; size: NA; J: TRBJ1-1; D: TRBD1; DNA: TGTGCCAGCAGACAGGGGAGTAAGAACACTGAAGCTTTCTTT; CDR3: CASRQGSKNTEAFF
V: TRBV7-2; size: NA; J: TRBJ2-5; D: TRBD1; DNA: TGTGCCAGCAGCTTAGCGGGGACAGGGATCGAGACCCAGTACTTC; CDR3: CASSLAGTGIETQYF
V: TRBV18; size: NA; J: TRBJ2-2; D: NA; DNA: TGTGCCAGCTCACCACGCGGCTACCAATTCGTTATGGTCGGGACCGGGGAGCTGTTTTTT; CDR3: CASSPRGYQFVMVGTGELFF
V: TRBV7-2; size: NA; J: TRBJ1-6; D: NA; DNA: TGTGCCAGCAGCTTGACAAATTCACCCCTCCACTTT; CDR3: CASSLTNSPLHF
V: TRBV7-2; size: NA; J: TRBJ1-2; D: NA; DNA: TGTGCCAGCAGCTTAGAAGAGGTAGCGATGCTAGCTAACTATGGCTACACCTTC; CDR3: CASSLEEVAMLANYGYTF
V: TRBV2; size: NA; J: TRBJ1-1; D: NA; DNA: TGTGCCAGCACGGCGGAAATGAACACTGAAGCTTTCTTT; CDR3: CASTAEMNTEAFF
V: TRBV18; size: NA; J: TRBJ2-7; D: TRBD1; DNA: TGTGCCAGCTCACCATCGCTACCAGGGACAGGGGAACGCTCCTACGAGCAGTACTTC; CDR3: CASSPSLPGTGERSYEQYF
V: TRBV5-4; size: NA; J: TRBJ2-5; D: TRBD2; DNA: TGTGCCAGCAGCACGGGACTAGCGGGAGGCCAAGAGACCCAGTACTTC; CDR3: CASSTGLAGGQETQYF
V: TRBV5-8; size: once; J: TRBJ2-3; D: NA; DNA: TGTGCCAGCAGCTTGGGGGCACCAAGCACAGATACGCAGTATTTT; CDR3: CASSLGAPSTDTQYF
V: TRBV5-8; size: NA; J: TRBJ1-5; D: NA; DNA: TGTGCCAGCAGCTTGGCCTCTGTTCGCGATTTT; CDR3: CASSLASVRDF
V: TRBV19; size: NA; J: TRBJ1-2; D: NA; DNA: TGTGCCAGTAGAAGGCAGGGCCAAGCAAATGGCTACACCTTC; CDR3: CASRRQGQANGYTF